This TCR beta chain was identified during a study of blood T cell repertoires in COVID-19 (dated by TCRdb to the early 2020s). For context, the study as a whole: The collaborator samples originated in the United States, Italy and Spain and spanned the acute and convalescent phases of COVID-19. Subjects who had been exposed to COVID-19, were actively infected with it, or had recovered from it provided the deeply sampled blood TCRbeta repertoires that made up the dataset. The prospective study material was composed of cDNA or gDNA derived from T cells, B-cell-depleted T cells, or PBMCs. A freely available public database, intended as a resource for researchers studying the immune response to SARS-CoV-2, is where the repertoires were released. The samples were drawn from two sources: the first 160 participants of the ongoing ImmuneRACE study, and some 1,300 subjects contributed by 6 global collaborators. A de-identified subject ID, COVID-19 status, age in years and sex were almost always included in the sample metadata. HLA class I and class II types, where available, came from metadata supplied by the sample provider rather than from assay-based typing.

On this clone: Its target antigen remains unknown. No base-level quality is on record; no much larger clone is a single base apart.

General study outcomes and caveats: How much clinical and demographic metadata was included differed by source and by participant, and the metadata was provided uncurated.

V is clipped by 9 bases and J by 6 bases, and the sequence between their germline boundaries is 12 bases long. The CDR3 contains 12 residues, cysteine and phenylalanine counted. Just the 36-base CDR3 DNA is kept, in frame starting at base 1. From the germline V gene, CDR1 is KGHDR and CDR2 is SFDVKD. Each collaborating institution followed its own protocols to collect whole blood in K2EDTA tubes. For TCRbeta analysis, collaborator samples were shipped as frozen whole blood, as isolated PBMCs, or as DNA extracted from either sample type. The immunoSEQ Assay, a bias-controlled multiplex PCR, was used to amplify TCRbeta CDR3 regions from genomic DNA. The original pipeline was this. Within the assay, amplification of reference gene primers was used to estimate how many nucleated cells each sample contained. Sequence reads were collapsed and filtered to measure the absolute abundance of every unique TCRbeta CDR3 rearrangement. For each sample, productive Simpson clonality was calculated by taking the square root of Simpson's diversity index across productive rearrangements. TCRdb's version of the immuneACCESS table is confined to in-frame rearrangements and falls short of the full clone set. An unresolved V gene accounts for under half of the shortfall where checked; the remainder is of unknown origin. Clone size and V and J calls were adopted from that table, with D and trimming inferred from the DNA. Here the sample has about 97,000 clones; around 87% occur a single time. The ten top clones hold 15% to 17% of the sample.

This receptor was taken from a human donor in a cohort sampled during active COVID-19. This sequence uses TRBV24-1 and TRBJ2-3; the D gene cannot be resolved reliably. Sequencing was carried out using peripheral blood. Here is the DNA: TGTGCCACCGGCCAGAACGCCGATACGCAGTATTTT. This codes for CATGQNADTQYF.